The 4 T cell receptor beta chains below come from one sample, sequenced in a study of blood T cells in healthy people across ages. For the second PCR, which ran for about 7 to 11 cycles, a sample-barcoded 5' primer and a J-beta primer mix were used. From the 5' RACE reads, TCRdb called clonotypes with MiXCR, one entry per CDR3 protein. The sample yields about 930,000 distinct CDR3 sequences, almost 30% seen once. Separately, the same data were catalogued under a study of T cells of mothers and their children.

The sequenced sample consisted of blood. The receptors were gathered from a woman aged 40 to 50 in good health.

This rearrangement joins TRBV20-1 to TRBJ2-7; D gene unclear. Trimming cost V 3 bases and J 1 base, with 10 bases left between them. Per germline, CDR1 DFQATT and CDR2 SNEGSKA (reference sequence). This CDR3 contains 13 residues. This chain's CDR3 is CSASVAFSYEQYF. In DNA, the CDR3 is TGCAGTGCTAGTGTCGCATTTTCCTACGAGCAGTACTTC.

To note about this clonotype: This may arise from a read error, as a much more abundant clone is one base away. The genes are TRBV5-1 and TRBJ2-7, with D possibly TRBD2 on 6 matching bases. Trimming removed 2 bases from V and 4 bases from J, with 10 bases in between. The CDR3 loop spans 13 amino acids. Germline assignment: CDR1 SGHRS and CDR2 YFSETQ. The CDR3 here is CASSFTLAYEQYF. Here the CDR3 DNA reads TGCGCCAGCAGCTTCACACTAGCTTACGAGCAGTACTTC.

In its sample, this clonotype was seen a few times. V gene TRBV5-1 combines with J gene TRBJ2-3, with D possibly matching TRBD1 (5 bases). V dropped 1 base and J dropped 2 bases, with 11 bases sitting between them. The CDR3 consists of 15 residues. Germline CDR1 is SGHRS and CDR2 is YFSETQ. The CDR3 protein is CASSLKGADTDTQYF. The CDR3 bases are TGCGCCAGCAGCTTGAAAGGGGCGGACACAGATACGCAGTATTTT.

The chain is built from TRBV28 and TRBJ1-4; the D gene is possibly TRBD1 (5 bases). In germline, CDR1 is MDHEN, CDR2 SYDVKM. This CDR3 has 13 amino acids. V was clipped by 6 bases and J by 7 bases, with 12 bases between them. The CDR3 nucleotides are TGTGCCAGCAGACCGGGACCGGTTGAAAAACTGTTTTTT. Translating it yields CASRPGPVEKLFF.